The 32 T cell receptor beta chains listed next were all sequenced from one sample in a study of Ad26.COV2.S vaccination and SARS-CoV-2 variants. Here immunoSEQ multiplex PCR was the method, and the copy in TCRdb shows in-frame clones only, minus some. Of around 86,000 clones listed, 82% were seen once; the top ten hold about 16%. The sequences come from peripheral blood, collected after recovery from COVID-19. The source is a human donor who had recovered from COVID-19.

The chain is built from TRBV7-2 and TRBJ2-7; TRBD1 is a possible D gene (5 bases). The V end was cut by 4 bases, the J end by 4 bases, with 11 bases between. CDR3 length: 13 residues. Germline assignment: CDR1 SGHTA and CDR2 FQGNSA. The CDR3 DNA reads TGTGCCAGCAGCTCAACGACAGTTTACGAGCAGTACTTC. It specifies CASSSTTVYEQYF.

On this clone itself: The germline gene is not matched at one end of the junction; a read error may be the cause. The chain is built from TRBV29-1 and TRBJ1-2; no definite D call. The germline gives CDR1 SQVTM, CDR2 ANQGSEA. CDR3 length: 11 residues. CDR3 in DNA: TGCAGCGTTAGGACTAATTATGGCTACACCTTC. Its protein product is CSVRTNYGYTF.

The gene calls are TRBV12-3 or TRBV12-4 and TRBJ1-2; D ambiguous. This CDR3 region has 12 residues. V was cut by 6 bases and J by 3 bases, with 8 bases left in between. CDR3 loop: CASSPFHYGYTF. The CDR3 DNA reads TGTGCCAGCAGCCCTTTTCACTATGGCTACACCTTC.

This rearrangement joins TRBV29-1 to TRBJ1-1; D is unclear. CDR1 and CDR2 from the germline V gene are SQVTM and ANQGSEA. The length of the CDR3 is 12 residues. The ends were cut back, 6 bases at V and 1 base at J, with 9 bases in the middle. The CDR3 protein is CSVTERNTEAFF. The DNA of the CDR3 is TGCAGCGTGACGGAGAGGAACACTGAAGCTTTCTTT.

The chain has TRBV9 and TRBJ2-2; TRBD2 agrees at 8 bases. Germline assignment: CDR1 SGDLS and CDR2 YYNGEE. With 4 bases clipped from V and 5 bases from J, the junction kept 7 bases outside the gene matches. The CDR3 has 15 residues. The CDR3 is CASSLNGRGTGELFF. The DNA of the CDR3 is TGTGCCAGCAGCTTGAACGGGAGGGGGACCGGGGAGCTGTTTTTT.

The CDR3, as DNA: TGTGCCAGCAGCTTAGCACTTTCTAGCGGGAGGGCGAAGACCCAGTACTTC. Protein product: CASSLALSSGRAKTQYF. V gene TRBV11-2 combines with J gene TRBJ2-5; 12 bases agree with TRBD2. Germline trimming cut 1 base from V and 6 bases from J; bases unmatched to any gene: 9. CDR1 SGHAT and CDR2 FQNNGV come from the germline V gene. The CDR3 extends over 17 amino acids.

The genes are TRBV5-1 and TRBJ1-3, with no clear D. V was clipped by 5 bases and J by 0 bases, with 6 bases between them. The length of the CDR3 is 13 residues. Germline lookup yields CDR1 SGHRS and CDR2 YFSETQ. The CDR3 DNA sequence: TGCGCCAGCAGGGGAAGCTCTGGAAACACCATATATTTT. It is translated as CASRGSSGNTIYF.

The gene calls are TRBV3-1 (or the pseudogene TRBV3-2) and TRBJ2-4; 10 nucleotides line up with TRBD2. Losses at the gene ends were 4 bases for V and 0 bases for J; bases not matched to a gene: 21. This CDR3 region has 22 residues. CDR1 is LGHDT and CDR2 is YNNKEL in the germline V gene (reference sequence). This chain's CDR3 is CASSLPADGSGRAVPAKNIQYF. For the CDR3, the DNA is TGTGCCAGCAGCCTCCCCGCGGATGGGAGCGGGAGGGCCGTCCCAGCCAAAAACATTCAGTACTTC.

CDR3 DNA sequence: TGTGCCTCCCAAAGGACAGCGTCCCACTATGGCTACACCTTC. Its protein is CASQRTASHYGYTF. The J gene is TRBJ1-2, the V gene TRBV5-4, with D possibly matching TRBD1 (6 bases). The germline V gene encodes CDR1 SGHNT and CDR2 YYREEE (reference sequence). V was clipped by 10 bases and J by 3 bases, with 19 bases between them. The CDR3 is 14 amino acids.

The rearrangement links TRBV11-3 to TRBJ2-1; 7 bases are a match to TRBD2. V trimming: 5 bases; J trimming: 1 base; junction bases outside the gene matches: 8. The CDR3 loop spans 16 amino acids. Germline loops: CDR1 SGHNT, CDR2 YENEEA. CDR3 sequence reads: CASSPSGGWSYNEQFF. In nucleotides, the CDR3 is TGTGCCAGCAGCCCTAGCGGAGGGTGGTCCTACAATGAGCAGTTCTTC.

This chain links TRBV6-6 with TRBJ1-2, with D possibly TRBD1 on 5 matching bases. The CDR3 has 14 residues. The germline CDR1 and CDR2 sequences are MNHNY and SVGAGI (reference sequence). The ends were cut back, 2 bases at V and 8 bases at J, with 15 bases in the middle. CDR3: CASSYTGRSGGYTF. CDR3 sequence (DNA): TGTGCCAGCAGTTACACGGGGCGGTCGGGAGGCTACACCTTC.

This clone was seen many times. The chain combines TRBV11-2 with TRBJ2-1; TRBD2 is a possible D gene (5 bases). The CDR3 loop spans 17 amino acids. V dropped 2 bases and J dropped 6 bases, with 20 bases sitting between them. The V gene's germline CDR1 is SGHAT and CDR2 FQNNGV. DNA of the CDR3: TGTGCCAGCAGCTTAACCAGGACTCCCCGAGAAGGCAATGAGCAGTTCTTC. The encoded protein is CASSLTRTPREGNEQFF. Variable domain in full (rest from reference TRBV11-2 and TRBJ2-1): EAGVAQSPRYKIIEKRQSVAFWCNPISGHATLYWYQQILGQGPKLLIQFQNNGVVDDSQLPKDRFSAERLKGVDSTLKIQPAKLEDSAVYLCASSLTRTPREGNEQFFGPGTRLTVL.

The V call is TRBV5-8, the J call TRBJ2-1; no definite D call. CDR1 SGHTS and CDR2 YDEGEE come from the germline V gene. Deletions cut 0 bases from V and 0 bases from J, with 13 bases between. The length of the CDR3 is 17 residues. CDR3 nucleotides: TGTGCCAGCAGCTTGGATCGTGGTTCTAGCTCCTACAATGAGCAGTTCTTC. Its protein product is CASSLDRGSSSYNEQFF.

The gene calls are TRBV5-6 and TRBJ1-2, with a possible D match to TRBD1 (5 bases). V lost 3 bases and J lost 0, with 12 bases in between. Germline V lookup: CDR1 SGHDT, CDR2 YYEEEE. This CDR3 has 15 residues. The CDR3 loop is CASSSQGSPNYGYTF. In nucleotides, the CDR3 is TGTGCCAGCAGCTCCCAGGGATCTCCTAACTATGGCTACACCTTC.

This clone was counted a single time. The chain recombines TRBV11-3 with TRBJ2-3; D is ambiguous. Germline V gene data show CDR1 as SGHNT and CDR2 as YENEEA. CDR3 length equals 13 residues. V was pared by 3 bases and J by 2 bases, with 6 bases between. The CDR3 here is CASSLEDTDTQYF. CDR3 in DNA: TGTGCCAGCAGCTTGGAAGACACAGATACGCAGTATTTT.

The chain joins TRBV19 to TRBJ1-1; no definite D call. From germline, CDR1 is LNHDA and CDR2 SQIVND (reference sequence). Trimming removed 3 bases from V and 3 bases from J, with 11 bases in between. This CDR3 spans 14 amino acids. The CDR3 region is CASSIQRMDTEAFF. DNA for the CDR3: TGTGCCAGTAGTATCCAACGGATGGACACTGAAGCTTTCTTT.

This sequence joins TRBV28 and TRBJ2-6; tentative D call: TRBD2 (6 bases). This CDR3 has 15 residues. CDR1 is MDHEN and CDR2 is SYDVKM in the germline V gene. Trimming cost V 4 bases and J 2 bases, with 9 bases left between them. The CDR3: CASSSTGAGANVLTF. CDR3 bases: TGTGCCAGCAGTTCTACGGGGGCTGGGGCCAACGTCCTGACTTTC.

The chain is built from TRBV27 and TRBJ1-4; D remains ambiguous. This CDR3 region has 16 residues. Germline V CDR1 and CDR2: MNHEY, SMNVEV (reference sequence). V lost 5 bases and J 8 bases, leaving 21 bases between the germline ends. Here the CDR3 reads CASSPAQTRWWEKLFF. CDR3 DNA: TGTGCCAGCAGTCCCGCTCAGACGAGGTGGTGGGAAAAACTGTTTTTT.

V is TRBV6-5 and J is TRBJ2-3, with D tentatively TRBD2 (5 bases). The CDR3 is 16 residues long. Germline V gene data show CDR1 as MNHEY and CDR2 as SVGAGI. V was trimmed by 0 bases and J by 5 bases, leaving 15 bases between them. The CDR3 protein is CASSYSIARSKDTQYF. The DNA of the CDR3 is TGTGCCAGCAGTTACTCGATAGCGCGGTCTAAAGATACGCAGTATTTT.

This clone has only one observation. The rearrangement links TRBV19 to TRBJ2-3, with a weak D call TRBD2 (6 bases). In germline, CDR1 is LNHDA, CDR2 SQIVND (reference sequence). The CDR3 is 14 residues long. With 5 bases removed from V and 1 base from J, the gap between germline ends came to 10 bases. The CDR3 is CASSDGGRTDTQYF. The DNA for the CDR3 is TGTGCCAGTAGTGACGGGGGTCGCACAGATACGCAGTATTTT.

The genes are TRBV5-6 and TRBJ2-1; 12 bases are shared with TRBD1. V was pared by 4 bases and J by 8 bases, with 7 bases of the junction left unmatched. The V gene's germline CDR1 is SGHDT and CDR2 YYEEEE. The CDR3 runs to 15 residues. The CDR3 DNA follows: TGTGCCAGCAGCCGGGACAGGGGGCTGAGTTATGAGCAGTTCTTC. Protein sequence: CASSRDRGLSYEQFF.

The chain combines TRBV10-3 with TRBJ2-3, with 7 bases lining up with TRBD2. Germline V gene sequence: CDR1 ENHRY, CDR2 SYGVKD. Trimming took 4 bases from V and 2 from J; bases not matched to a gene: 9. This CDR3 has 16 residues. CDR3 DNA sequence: TGTGCCATCAGTGCTTTAAGGCGGGAGAACACAGATACGCAGTATTTT. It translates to CAISALRRENTDTQYF.

The CDR3 coding sequence is TGCAGCGCCACAGTGGGGGGGGGCGGAACTGAAGCTTTCTTT. Translated: CSATVGGGGTEAFF. The gene calls are TRBV29-1 and TRBJ1-1; tentative D call: TRBD1 (6 bases). CDR1 and CDR2 from the germline V gene are SQVTM and ANQGSEA. The V and J ends lost 7 bases and 5 bases respectively, with 20 bases between them. CDR3 length equals 14 residues.

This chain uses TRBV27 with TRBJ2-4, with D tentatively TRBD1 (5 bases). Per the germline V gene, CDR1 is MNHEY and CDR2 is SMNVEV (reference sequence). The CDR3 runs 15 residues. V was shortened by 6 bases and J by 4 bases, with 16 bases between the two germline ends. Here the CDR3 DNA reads TGTGCCAGCAGCCAAATGGCGACAGTTAAAAACATTCAGTACTTC. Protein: CASSQMATVKNIQYF.

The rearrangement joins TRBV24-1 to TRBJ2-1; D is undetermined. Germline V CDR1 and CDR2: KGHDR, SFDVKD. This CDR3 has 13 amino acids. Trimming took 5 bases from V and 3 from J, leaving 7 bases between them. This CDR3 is CATSGEVYNEQFF. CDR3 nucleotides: TGTGCCACCAGTGGGGAAGTCTACAATGAGCAGTTCTTC.

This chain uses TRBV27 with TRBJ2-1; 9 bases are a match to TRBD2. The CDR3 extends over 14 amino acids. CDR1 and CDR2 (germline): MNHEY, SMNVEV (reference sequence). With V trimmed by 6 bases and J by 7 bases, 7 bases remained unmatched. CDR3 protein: CASRGGRAINEQFF. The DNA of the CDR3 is TGTGCCAGCAGAGGCGGGAGGGCCATTAATGAGCAGTTCTTC.

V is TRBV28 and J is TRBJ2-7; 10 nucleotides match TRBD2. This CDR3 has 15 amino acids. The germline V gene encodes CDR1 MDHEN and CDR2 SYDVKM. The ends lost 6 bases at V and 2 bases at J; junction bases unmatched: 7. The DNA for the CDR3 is TGTGCCAGCAGCCGAGCGGGAGGGCTTACCTACGAGCAGTACTTC. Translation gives CASSRAGGLTYEQYF.

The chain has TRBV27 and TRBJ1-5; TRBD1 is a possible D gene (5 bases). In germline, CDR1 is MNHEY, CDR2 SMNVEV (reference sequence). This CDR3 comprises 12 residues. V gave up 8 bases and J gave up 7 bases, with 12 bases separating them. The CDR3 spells CASGKQAQPQHF. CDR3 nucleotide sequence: TGTGCCAGCGGAAAACAGGCCCAGCCCCAGCATTTT.

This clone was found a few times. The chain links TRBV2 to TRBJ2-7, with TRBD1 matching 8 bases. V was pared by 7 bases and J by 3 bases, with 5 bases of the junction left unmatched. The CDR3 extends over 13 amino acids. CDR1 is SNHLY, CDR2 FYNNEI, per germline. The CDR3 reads CASKDRGRYEQYF. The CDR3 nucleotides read TGTGCCAGCAAAGACAGGGGCCGCTACGAGCAGTACTTC.

The CDR3 DNA sequence: TGTGCCAGCAGCTCATACAGGGAAACTAATGAAAAACTGTTTTTT. As protein: CASSSYRETNEKLFF. This chain joins TRBV7-9 and TRBJ1-4, with D possibly TRBD1 on 6 matching bases. CDR1 and CDR2 (germline): SEHNR, FQNEAQ (reference sequence). The ends were cut back, 4 bases at V and 1 base at J, with 10 bases in the middle. This CDR3 region has 15 residues.

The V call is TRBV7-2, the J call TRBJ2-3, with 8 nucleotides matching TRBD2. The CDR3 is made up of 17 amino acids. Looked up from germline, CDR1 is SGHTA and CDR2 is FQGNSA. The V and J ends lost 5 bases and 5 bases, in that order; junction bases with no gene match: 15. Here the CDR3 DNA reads TGTGCCAGCAGCCAAGGACTAGCCGCTGGAGGTGGAGATACGCAGTATTTT. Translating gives CASSQGLAAGGGDTQYF.

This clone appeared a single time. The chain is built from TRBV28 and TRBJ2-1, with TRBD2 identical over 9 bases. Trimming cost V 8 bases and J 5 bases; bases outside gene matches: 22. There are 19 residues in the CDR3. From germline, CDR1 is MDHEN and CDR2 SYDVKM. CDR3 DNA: TGTGCCAGCCGGGGGGTGGGGAGGATTAGCGGGAGAAACAACAATGAGCAGTTCTTC. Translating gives CASRGVGRISGRNNNEQFF.